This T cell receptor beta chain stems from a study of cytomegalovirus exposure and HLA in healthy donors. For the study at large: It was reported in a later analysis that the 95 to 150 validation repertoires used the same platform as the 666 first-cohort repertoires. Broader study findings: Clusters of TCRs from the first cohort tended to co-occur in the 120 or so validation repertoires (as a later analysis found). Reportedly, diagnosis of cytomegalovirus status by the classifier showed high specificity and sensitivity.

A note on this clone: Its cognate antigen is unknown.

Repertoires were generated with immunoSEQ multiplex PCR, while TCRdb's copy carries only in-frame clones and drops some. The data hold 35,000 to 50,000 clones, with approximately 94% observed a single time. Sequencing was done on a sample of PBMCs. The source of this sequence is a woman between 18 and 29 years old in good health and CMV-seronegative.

The chain's CDR3 is CASSPQPGHHTEAFF. CDR3 coding DNA: TGTGCCAGCAGCCCCCAGCCGGGACACCACACTGAAGCTTTCTTT. This chain joins TRBV13 and TRBJ1-1; perhaps TRBD1 as D (6 bases). The CDR3 length is 15 residues. Germline values: CDR1 PRHDT, CDR2 FYEKMQ (reference sequence). Trimming removed 5 bases at V and 3 bases at J, with 16 bases between.